This T cell receptor (beta chain) was obtained from a study of OX40 agonist ivuxolimab in advanced cancers. The study, taken as a whole, reports: Expanded clones were, on average, more numerous in CD8+ T cells than in CD4+.

Note on this clone: The antigen is unknown.

Sampling times: baseline, cycle 4 day 1, cycle 7 day 1. Some clones are missing from TCRdb's copy, which holds only in-frame ones; the method was immunoSEQ multiplex PCR. The repertoire holds about 23,000 clones, with about 88% as singletons. The sequencing here drew on CD4+ or CD8+ T cells sorted from blood, taken in a trial of the OX40 agonist ivuxolimab. The receptor was isolated from an adult with an advanced solid tumor such as melanoma, head and neck, liver or kidney cancer.

The CDR3 is CASSPSGFHEQYF. CDR3 in DNA: TGTGCCAGCTCACCTTCAGGATTCCACGAGCAGTACTTC. This chain uses TRBV18 with TRBJ2-7, with D unresolved. The CDR3 contains 13 residues. CDR1 is KGHSH and CDR2 is LQKENI in the germline V gene. The V and J ends lost 3 bases and 5 bases respectively, with 11 bases between them.